The 25 T cell receptor beta chains below all came from one sample that was sequenced in a study of blood T cells in healthy people across ages. It was with a sample-barcoded 5' primer and a J-beta primer mix that a second PCR of roughly 7 to 12 cycles was run. MiXCR, applied by TCRdb to the 5' RACE reads, yields one record per CDR3 protein. The sample has 1,500,000 or so distinct CDR3 sequences, 40% to 45% seen once. Specimen: blood. Source of these receptors: a woman aged 18-29 years in good health.

The chain joins TRBV6-5 to TRBJ2-7; TRBD1 matches at 11 bases. With V trimmed by 2 bases and J by 7 bases, 7 bases remained unmatched. CDR3 length: 15 amino acids. Germline CDR1 reads MNHEY; CDR2 reads SVGAGI. CDR3 in amino acids: CASSYPGTGGSEQYF. The CDR3 nucleotides are TGTGCCAGCAGTTACCCAGGGACAGGGGGGAGTGAGCAGTACTTC.

This clonotype was detected only a few times. CDR3 loop: CSALGRDGNTIYF. CDR3 nucleotide sequence: TGCAGTGCCCTCGGCAGGGATGGAAACACCATATATTTT. The chain joins TRBV20-1 to TRBJ1-3; D is possibly TRBD1 (5 bases). The V and J ends lost 6 bases and 3 bases respectively, with 12 bases between them. Germline V lookup: CDR1 DFQATT, CDR2 SNEGSKA (reference sequence). The CDR3 spans 13 residues.

The chain is built from TRBV7-9 and TRBJ2-3; tentatively, D is TRBD1 or TRBD2 (5 bases each). The germline gives CDR1 SEHNR, CDR2 FQNEAQ (reference sequence). The CDR3 has 15 amino acids. V was clipped by 2 bases and J by 4 bases, with 13 bases between them. CDR3 DNA sequence: TGTGCCAGCAGCTTAACGGGAATAGGGGCAGATACGCAGTATTTT. Protein: CASSLTGIGADTQYF. The full variable domain, completed using reference TRBV7-9 and TRBJ2-3, is DTGVSQNPRHKITKRGQNVTFRCDPISEHNRLYWYRQTLGQGPEFLTYFQNEAQLEKSRLLSDRFSAERPKGSFSTLEIQRTEQGDSAMYLCASSLTGIGADTQYFGPGTRLTVL.

The rearrangement uses TRBV12-3 or TRBV12-4 and TRBJ1-5; possibly TRBD1 for D (5 bases). The CDR3 is 15 residues long. Trimming left V 7 bases short and J 3 bases short, with 16 bases between. CDR3 in amino acids: CASIPVGQINQPQHF. The CDR3 nucleotides read TGTGCCAGCATCCCGGTGGGGCAGATCAATCAGCCCCAGCATTTT.

This clonotype came up a few times. The CDR3 nucleotides read TGTGCCAGCAGCCCTAGAACCGGACTAGCGGGTTTGAGTTACGAGCAGTACTTC. Its protein is CASSPRTGLAGLSYEQYF. The rearrangement joins TRBV4-2 to TRBJ2-7; 11 bases are shared with TRBD2. Per the germline V gene, CDR1 is LGHNA and CDR2 is YNFKEQ. The CDR3 consists of 18 residues. V gave up 4 bases and J gave up 4 bases; unmatched junction bases: 15.

J is TRBJ2-1 and V is TRBV4-1, with D perhaps matching TRBD1 or TRBD2 (5 bases each). CDR3 length equals 18 residues. The V gene lost 4 bases and the J gene lost 0 bases, with 19 bases spanning the gap. CDR1 MGHRA and CDR2 YSYEKL come from the germline V gene. The CDR3 loop is CASSRNRDAMSSYNEQFF. DNA of the CDR3: TGCGCCAGCAGCCGAAACCGGGACGCGATGAGCTCCTACAATGAGCAGTTCTTC.

The chain carries TRBV18 and TRBJ1-1; D unresolved. Trimming shortened V by 5 bases and J by 1 base, and 11 bases separated the two germline ends. The CDR3 has 14 residues. From germline, CDR1 is KGHSH and CDR2 LQKENI. DNA of the CDR3: TGTGCCAGCTCAGACATCTCAGGGAACACTGAAGCTTTCTTT. Protein product: CASSDISGNTEAFF.

The V call is TRBV7-2, the J call TRBJ2-1; TRBD2 might be the D (6 bases). From germline, CDR1 is SGHTA and CDR2 FQGNSA. CDR3 length: 14 amino acids. V shed 6 bases and J shed 4 bases, with 13 bases lying between them. The CDR3 sequence is CASRRDLIYNEQFF. The CDR3 nucleotides read TGTGCCAGCAGAAGGGACTTGATATACAATGAGCAGTTCTTC.

In the case of this clonotype: At one end the junction does not follow the germline gene, possibly because of a read error. J is TRBJ2-1 and V is TRBV5-1; D is unresolved. The CDR3 totals 15 residues. CDR1 SGHRS and CDR2 YFSETQ come from the germline V gene. The CDR3 is CASSPAQSSYNERFF. The CDR3, as DNA: TGCGCCAGCAGCCCAGCACAGAGCTCCTACAATGAGCGGTTCTTC. The variable domain in full, with the rest retrieved from reference TRBV5-1 and TRBJ2-1, is KAGVTQTPRYLIKTRGQQVTLSCSPISGHRSVSWYQQTPGQGLQFLFEYFSETQRNKGNFPGRFSGRQFSNSRSEMNVSTLELGDSALYLCASSPAQSSYNERFFGPGTRLTVL.

A note on this clonotype: This may be a read error: a much more frequent sequence differs by one nucleotide. The chain combines TRBV29-1 with TRBJ1-2; unclear D gene. The CDR3 length is 14 residues. Germline V lookup: CDR1 SQVTM, CDR2 ANQGSEA. The ends were cut back, 4 bases at V and 3 bases at J, with 15 bases in the middle. The CDR3 coding sequence is TGCAGCGTTGCCACTGTATCCCTCGACTATGGCTACACCTTC. This sequence encodes CSVATVSLDYGYTF.

Details on this clonotype: Its ends do not fully match the called genes, so a read error is possible. V gene TRBV7-2 combines with J gene TRBJ1-2; 8 positions match TRBD1. CDR3 length equals 14 residues. Looked up from germline, CDR1 is SGHTA and CDR2 is FQGNSA. The CDR3: CASSPWTGPYVYTF. In nucleotides, the CDR3 is TGTGCCAGCAGCCCTTGGACAGGGCCCTATGTCTACACCTTC. Filled out from reference TRBV7-2 and TRBJ1-2, the complete variable domain reads GAGVSQSPSNKVTEKGKDVELRCDPISGHTALYWYRQSLGQGLEFLIYFQGNSAPDKSGLPSDRFSAERTGGSVSTLTIQRTQQEDSAVYLCASSPWTGPYVYTFGSGTRLTVV.

This clonotype was observed a handful of times. The rearrangement uses TRBV20-1 and TRBJ2-1; 8 bases are a match to TRBD1. V trimming: 0 bases; J trimming: 8 bases; junction bases outside the gene matches: 9. The germline V gene encodes CDR1 DFQATT and CDR2 SNEGSKA (reference sequence). This CDR3 is 15 amino acids long. CDR3 in DNA: TGCAGTGCTAGAGATTTTAACAGGGGGGTCCATGAGCAGTTCTTC. It translates to CSARDFNRGVHEQFF.

The rearrangement joins TRBV5-6 to TRBJ2-1, with D perhaps matching TRBD2 (6 bases). Germline values: CDR1 SGHDT, CDR2 YYEEEE. The CDR3 length is 17 residues. V was cut by 6 bases and J by 6 bases, with 25 bases left in between. The chain's CDR3 is CASTNTRRRDWGNEQFF. The CDR3 nucleotides are TGTGCCAGCACCAACACCCGGAGGAGGGACTGGGGCAATGAGCAGTTCTTC.

The V and J genes are TRBV4-3 and TRBJ2-7, with TRBD2 matching 9 bases. The CDR3 extends over 16 amino acids. The V and J ends lost 0 bases and 2 bases, in that order; junction bases with no gene match: 5. The V gene's germline CDR1 is LGHNA and CDR2 YSLEER. CDR3 sequence (DNA): TGCGCCAGCAGCCAAGAACCGGGACTAGCCACCTACGAGCAGTACTTC. Encoded protein: CASSQEPGLATYEQYF.

The gene calls are TRBV11-1 and TRBJ2-6, with TRBD1 matching over 7 bases. Germline-derived CDR1 and CDR2 are SGHAT and FQDESV (reference sequence). This CDR3 has 15 residues. The junction had 3 bases not matched to a gene; V was cut back by 5 bases and J by 2 bases. This chain's CDR3 is CASSEGGPGANVLTF. The CDR3 DNA sequence: TGTGCCAGCAGCGAAGGGGGCCCTGGGGCCAACGTCCTGACTTTC.

The rearrangement joins TRBV4-3 to TRBJ1-2, with D possibly TRBD1 on 6 matching bases. The length of the CDR3 is 15 residues. The V end was cut by 3 bases, the J end by 7 bases, with 18 bases between. Germline V gene data show CDR1 as LGHNA and CDR2 as YSLEER. The CDR3 sequence: CASSQPTTGAVGYTF. As DNA, the CDR3 is TGCGCCAGCAGCCAGCCAACGACAGGAGCGGTTGGCTACACCTTC.

At least ten counts were recorded for this clonotype. The V and J genes are TRBV7-9 and TRBJ2-7; D not certain. Germline V gene lookup returns CDR1 SEHNR and CDR2 FQNEAQ (reference sequence). The germline V and J ends were trimmed by 3 bases and 5 bases, with 5 bases remaining between them. CDR3 length equals 11 residues. The CDR3 spells CASSLNDEQYF. The DNA for the CDR3 is TGTGCCAGCAGCTTGAACGACGAGCAGTACTTC. The whole variable domain, filled in from reference TRBV7-9 and TRBJ2-7, reads DTGVSQNPRHKITKRGQNVTFRCDPISEHNRLYWYRQTLGQGPEFLTYFQNEAQLEKSRLLSDRFSAERPKGSFSTLEIQRTEQGDSAMYLCASSLNDEQYFGPGTRLTVT.

This clonotype occurred many times. The CDR3 here is CASSQERGNQPQHF. CDR3 in DNA: TGCGCCAGCAGCCAAGAACGGGGGAATCAGCCCCAGCATTTT. J is TRBJ1-5 and V is TRBV4-1; D possibly corresponds to TRBD1 (5 bases). V was clipped by 0 bases and J by 4 bases, with 7 bases between them. CDR3 length: 14 amino acids. Germline assignment: CDR1 MGHRA and CDR2 YSYEKL.

This chain joins TRBV7-2 and TRBJ2-1; TRBD1 agrees at 7 bases. The germline CDR1 and CDR2 sequences are SGHTA and FQGNSA. The CDR3 contains 17 residues. V shed 1 base, J shed 7 bases, and the junction held 13 bases outside the gene matches. CDR3 amino acids: CASSLGHRGSQTNEQFF. The CDR3 DNA is TGTGCCAGCAGCTTAGGGCACAGGGGCTCACAAACAAATGAGCAGTTCTTC. Combining the CDR3 with reference TRBV7-2 and TRBJ2-1 gives the whole variable domain GAGVSQSPSNKVTEKGKDVELRCDPISGHTALYWYRQSLGQGLEFLIYFQGNSAPDKSGLPSDRFSAERTGGSVSTLTIQRTQQEDSAVYLCASSLGHRGSQTNEQFFGPGTRLTVL.

The rearrangement uses TRBV5-1 and TRBJ2-3, with 8 nucleotides matching TRBD1. The germline gives CDR1 SGHRS, CDR2 YFSETQ. There are 16 residues in the CDR3. J gave up 2 bases and V 0 bases, and 5 bases lay outside the gene matches. The CDR3 spells CASSLAGGGFTDTQYF. The CDR3, as DNA: TGCGCCAGCAGCTTGGCAGGGGGCGGCTTCACAGATACGCAGTATTTT.

The gene calls are TRBV5-1 and TRBJ2-7; possibly TRBD2 for D (6 bases). Germline V gene data show CDR1 as SGHRS and CDR2 as YFSETQ. V gave up 6 bases and J gave up 0 bases, with 16 bases separating them. The CDR3 is made up of 15 amino acids. CDR3 in DNA: TGCGCCAGCATGATAGACGGGGGTGGCTCCTACGAGCAGTACTTC. Residues: CASMIDGGGSYEQYF.

The table lists this clonotype with many counts. At one end the junction does not follow the germline gene, possibly because of a read error. This sequence joins TRBV5-1 and TRBJ2-6; TRBD2 is a possible D gene (5 bases). The CDR3 sequence is 15 residues long. The germline gives CDR1 SGHRS, CDR2 YFSETQ. CDR3: CASSLGSSGANVLTF. CDR3 bases: TGTGCCAGCAGCTTAGGGAGCTCTGGGGCCAACGTCCTGACTTTC.

The chain recombines TRBV3-1 with TRBJ2-3, with D perhaps matching TRBD2 (5 bases). The CDR3 sequence is 18 residues long. Germline values: CDR1 LGHDT, CDR2 YNNKEL (reference sequence). V dropped 0 bases and J dropped 2 bases, with 18 bases sitting between them. The CDR3 spells CASSQDLRLAGPTDTQYF. DNA for the CDR3: TGTGCCAGCAGCCAAGACCTTAGGCTAGCTGGGCCCACAGATACGCAGTATTTT.

The chain uses TRBV7-9 and TRBJ2-5, with 12 bases lining up with TRBD1. Judging by the DNA end, TRBJ2-1 fits better; the J call may be wrong. The germline CDR1 and CDR2 sequences are SEHNR and FQNEAQ (reference sequence). The CDR3 covers 15 residues. CDR3 residues: CASSYRDRGQETQFF. The CDR3 DNA is TGTGCCAGCAGCTACCGGGACAGGGGGCAAGAGACCCAGTTCTTC.

The chain is built from TRBV25-1 and TRBJ1-2, with no clear D. The germline V gene has CDR1 MGHDK and CDR2 SYGVNS. V was clipped by 3 bases and J by 5 bases, with 10 bases between them. The CDR3 has 13 amino acids. The CDR3 DNA sequence: TGTGCCAGCAGTGAGAGTCCGCTATATGGCTACACCTTC. Residues: CASSESPLYGYTF.